Listed below are T cell receptor beta chains from one sample, sequenced in a study of T cells in Graves' hyperthyroidism and ophthalmopathy. Using its own MiXCR run on the multiplex PCR reads, TCRdb lists one record per CDR3 protein. The repertoire holds some 350,000 distinct CDR3 sequences, with 20% to 30% as singletons. The source material was blood. The receptors were gathered from a man aged 45 to 65 with Graves' hyperthyroidism. Both conserved end residues are part of each CDR3. D genes are given only for firm matches. Rows give clone size only sometimes, using once, few, many, or a class for an expanded clone.

J gene	clone size	D gene	V gene	CDR3 protein	CDR3 DNA
TRBJ2-7	many	TRBD2	TRBV27	CASSRTSSYEQYF	TGTGCCAGCAGCCGGACTAGCTCCTACGAGCAGTACTTC
TRBJ1-4	few	-	TRBV6-2/TRBV6-3	CASNGAEEKLFF	TGTGCCAGCAACGGGGCGGAGGAAAAACTGTTTTTT
TRBJ2-1	-	TRBD1	TRBV5-1	CASSDQGAHNEQFF	TGCGCCAGCAGCGACCAGGGGGCGCACAATGAGCAGTTCTTC
TRBJ2-3	few	-	TRBV7-8	CASSGASTDTQYF	TGTGCCAGCAGCGGAGCTAGCACAGATACGCAGTATTTT
TRBJ2-3	many	-	TRBV12-3/TRBV12-4	CASSLVLAGADTQYF	TGTGCCAGCAGTTTAGTCCTTGCTGGAGCAGATACGCAGTATTTT
TRBJ2-1	-	-	TRBV9	CASSVGLGNEQFF	TGTGCCAGCAGCGTAGGACTTGGCAATGAGCAGTTCTTC
TRBJ2-6	once	TRBD1	TRBV18	CASSPPSGQGASGANVLTF	TGTGCCAGCTCACCACCTTCGGGACAGGGGGCTTCGGGGGCCAACGTCCTGACTTTC
TRBJ2-2	-	-	TRBV27	CASRGQGLVTGELFF	TGTGCCAGCAGAGGACAGGGACTAGTCACCGGGGAGCTGTTTTTT
TRBJ2-1	-	TRBD2	TRBV7-6	CASSPTAGTNPNEQFF	TGTGCCAGCAGCCCTACCGCCGGGACTAACCCAAATGAGCAGTTCTTC
TRBJ1-2	many	TRBD1	TRBV3-1	CASSRTGAGYTF	TGTGCCAGCAGCCGGACAGGGGCTGGCTACACCTTC
TRBJ2-7	few	-	TRBV20-1	CSARDRRGANEQYF	TGCAGTGCTAGAGATAGACGGGGGGCAAACGAGCAGTACTTC
TRBJ2-1	-	-	TRBV10-1	CASSEAGSSYNEQFF	TGCGCCAGCAGTGAGGCGGGGAGCTCCTACAATGAGCAGTTCTTC
TRBJ2-1	-	TRBD1	TRBV5-1	CASSLGDRDRNEQFF	TGCGCCAGCAGCTTGGGGGACAGGGACCGCAATGAGCAGTTCTTC
TRBJ2-3	-	TRBD2	TRBV19	CASTRGRMSTDTQYF	TGTGCCAGTACCCGCGGGAGGATGAGCACAGATACGCAGTATTTT
TRBJ2-7	-	-	TRBV12-5	CASGQLPGVYEQYF	TGTGCTAGTGGTCAGCTGCCGGGAGTCTACGAGCAGTACTTC
TRBJ2-1	few	-	TRBV28	CASSALGGQFF	TGTGCCAGCAGCGCCCTCGGCGGCCAGTTCTTC
TRBJ1-6	-	-	TRBV20-1	CSAPGGGNSPLHF	TGCAGTGCTCCGGGGGGAGGGAATTCACCCCTCCACTTT
TRBJ2-3	few	-	TRBV6-1	CASSEQVRGWDTQYF	TGTGCCAGCAGTGAACAGGTTAGGGGGTGGGATACGCAGTATTTT